A single sample is the source of the 25 T cell receptor beta chains below, sequenced in a study of OX40 agonist ivuxolimab in advanced cancers. TCRdb keeps only in-frame clones here, not all; method: immunoSEQ multiplex PCR. The sample carries more than 15,000 clones, more than 75% recorded once. The sequencing used CD4+ or CD8+ T cells sorted from blood, collected in a trial of the OX40 agonist ivuxolimab. These receptors were collected from an adult with an advanced solid tumor such as melanoma, head and neck, liver or kidney cancer.

The CDR3 region has the DNA TGTGCCAGCAGCCCATACACAGGGGTCGGGGCCAACGTCCTGACTTTC. Its translation: CASSPYTGVGANVLTF. The J gene is TRBJ2-6, the V gene TRBV7-3, with 7 bases aligning to TRBD1. V shed 5 bases and J 4 bases; nucleotides not matched to a gene: 8. CDR3 length: 16 residues. Germline lookup yields CDR1 SGHTA and CDR2 FQGTGA.

This clone was seen a handful of times. The chain links TRBV11-2 to TRBJ2-1; D is unclear. The CDR3 is made up of 15 amino acids. V was pared by 4 bases and J by 4 bases, with 14 bases between. Germline V CDR1 and CDR2: SGHAT, FQNNGV. CDR3 DNA: TGTGCCAGCAGCTCCCCGCAGGAGATATACAATGAGCAGTTCTTC. It specifies CASSSPQEIYNEQFF.

The chain links TRBV6-4 to TRBJ2-4; 9 bases are shared with TRBD1. This CDR3 is built from 20 residues. V dropped 3 bases and J dropped 0; count of bases not matched to a gene: 15. Germline CDR1 reads MRHNA; CDR2 reads SNTAGT. The CDR3 is CASSDGPQGAASKAKNIQYF. For the CDR3, the DNA is TGTGCCAGCAGTGATGGTCCACAGGGGGCGGCTAGTAAAGCCAAAAACATTCAGTACTTC.

The chain combines TRBV7-6 with TRBJ2-5; D possibly matches TRBD1 or TRBD2 (6 bases each). The DNA end favors TRBJ2-7, so the J call may be wrong. The germline V gene encodes CDR1 SGHVS and CDR2 FNYEAQ. The CDR3 runs 14 residues. The CDR3 DNA sequence: TGTGCCAGCAGCTTAGACGAGGGGGGCTACGAGCAGTACTTC. Protein product: CASSLDEGGYEQYF.

This clone was recorded a few times. The chain carries TRBV19 and TRBJ1-3; D may be TRBD1 (6 bases). The CDR3 is 13 residues long. With 5 bases removed from V and 4 bases from J, the gap between germline ends came to 9 bases. Germline-derived CDR1 and CDR2 are LNHDA and SQIVND (reference sequence). The CDR3 spells CASSGQNGNTIYF. The CDR3 bases are TGTGCCAGTAGTGGACAGAACGGAAACACCATATATTTT.

The CDR3 loop reads CASYDTGLAKNIQYF. The CDR3 DNA follows: TGTGCCAGCTACGATACGGGCCTAGCCAAAAACATTCAGTACTTC. This chain links TRBV6-6 with TRBJ2-4; D gene unclear. Trimming left V 8 bases short and J 0 bases short, with 14 bases between. Germline V CDR1 and CDR2: MNHNY, SVGAGI (reference sequence). This CDR3 has 15 amino acids.

The chain recombines TRBV5-1 with TRBJ1-2; D remains ambiguous. V was clipped by 1 base and J by 8 bases, with 15 bases between them. This CDR3 contains 14 residues. Germline-derived CDR1 and CDR2 are SGHRS and YFSETQ. The CDR3: CASSLQTAPWGYTF. In DNA form, the CDR3 reads TGCGCCAGCAGCTTGCAGACGGCTCCATGGGGCTACACCTTC. The variable domain in full, completed from reference TRBV5-1 and TRBJ1-2, reads KAGVTQTPRYLIKTRGQQVTLSCSPISGHRSVSWYQQTPGQGLQFLFEYFSETQRNKGNFPGRFSGRQFSNSRSEMNVSTLELGDSALYLCASSLQTAPWGYTFGSGTRLTVV.

This rearrangement joins TRBV4-2 to TRBJ2-1; TRBD2 agrees at 12 bases. CDR3 size: 17 residues. Trimming removed 2 bases from V and 8 bases from J; junction bases left unmatched: 10. Germline V lookup: CDR1 LGHNA, CDR2 YNFKEQ. CDR3 nucleotide sequence: TGTGCCAGCAGCCAAAAGGGCCGGACTAGCGGGAACTATGAGCAGTTCTTC. The encoded protein is CASSQKGRTSGNYEQFF.

This chain uses TRBV27 with TRBJ1-6, with TRBD1 matching over 8 bases. CDR1 MNHEY and CDR2 SMNVEV come from the germline V gene (reference sequence). V trimming: 5 bases; J trimming: 9 bases; junction bases outside the gene matches: 6. The CDR3 is made up of 14 amino acids. CDR3 coding DNA: TGTGCCAGCAGTACTCCAGGGACAGGTTCACCCCTCCACTTT. This encodes CASSTPGTGSPLHF.

V usage is TRBV9 and J usage is TRBJ2-2, with 7 nucleotides matching TRBD1. The germline CDR1 and CDR2 sequences are SGDLS and YYNGEE. The CDR3 length is 18 residues. With V trimmed by 3 bases and J by 1 base, 12 bases remained unmatched. Written as DNA, the CDR3 is TGTGCCAGCAGCGCTCAGGGGGTAATTTCCGGGAACACCGGGGAGCTGTTTTTT. It encodes CASSAQGVISGNTGELFF.

The chain recombines TRBV27 with TRBJ2-1, with 12 bases lining up with TRBD2. The CDR3 consists of 13 residues. Trimming cost V 8 bases and J 5 bases; bases outside gene matches: 1. CDR1 MNHEY and CDR2 SMNVEV come from the germline V gene (reference sequence). Written as DNA, the CDR3 is TGTGCCAGCCGACTAGCGGGGGACAATGAGCAGTTCTTC. Its protein product is CASRLAGDNEQFF.

This chain connects TRBV18 to TRBJ2-7, with 7 bases fitting TRBD1. The germline gives CDR1 KGHSH, CDR2 LQKENI. The CDR3 length is 14 residues. The V segment lost 2 bases and the J segment 6 bases; nucleotides outside the gene matches: 7. The CDR3 sequence is CASSPTGPGGEQYF. In nucleotides, the CDR3 is TGTGCCAGCTCACCAACGGGACCAGGGGGCGAGCAGTACTTC.

The chain joins TRBV28 to TRBJ1-2, with D perhaps TRBD1 (5 bases). Trimming removed 8 bases from V and 8 bases from J, with 24 bases in between. This CDR3 comprises 15 residues. The germline gives CDR1 MDHEN, CDR2 SYDVKM. In DNA form, the CDR3 reads TGTGCCAGCCTCTCGGTGGCAGGGACGCGACAAGGCTACACCTTC. It is translated as CASLSVAGTRQGYTF.

This clone qualifies as medium-sized (0.01 to 0.1%). The chain recombines TRBV6-1 with TRBJ2-7; no definite D call. This CDR3 region has 12 residues. Germline CDR1 and CDR2: MNHNS and SASEGT. The V end was cut by 5 bases, the J end by 5 bases, with 10 bases between. The CDR3 reads CASSRNNDEQYF. The CDR3 bases are TGTGCCAGCAGTCGGAACAATGACGAGCAGTACTTC.

The genes are TRBV27 and TRBJ2-5, with D perhaps TRBD1 (6 bases). Germline V CDR1 and CDR2: MNHEY, SMNVEV (reference sequence). CDR3 length equals 12 residues. V was trimmed by 7 bases and J by 2 bases, leaving 8 bases between them. The CDR3 protein is CASMDRQETQYF. CDR3 DNA sequence: TGTGCCAGCATGGACAGACAAGAGACCCAGTACTTC.

This clone was observed a handful of times. CDR3 sequence reads: CASSLFGRGEQYF. CDR3 DNA sequence: TGTGCCAGCAGTTTATTCGGGCGCGGCGAGCAGTACTTC. The chain combines TRBV27 with TRBJ2-7; no definite D call. The V gene's germline CDR1 is MNHEY and CDR2 SMNVEV (reference sequence). Deletions cut 1 base from V and 6 bases from J, with 10 bases between. This CDR3 spans 13 amino acids.

The gene calls are TRBV9 and TRBJ1-3; D call uncertain. Germline V lookup: CDR1 SGDLS, CDR2 YYNGEE. The V end lost 0 bases, the J end lost 3 bases, and 7 bases lay between the germline ends. This CDR3 has 14 amino acids. In DNA form, the CDR3 reads TGTGCCAGCAGCGTAGTTGACGGTGGAAACACCATATATTTT. It is translated as CASSVVDGGNTIYF.

V gene TRBV18 combines with J gene TRBJ2-5; TRBD1 might be the D (6 bases). Trimming took off 2 bases at V and 5 bases at J, with 18 bases between the two ends. This CDR3 has 16 amino acids. Germline-derived CDR1 and CDR2 are KGHSH and LQKENI. CDR3 region: CASSPKRTVKGETQYF. Written as DNA, the CDR3 is TGTGCCAGCTCACCAAAGCGGACAGTTAAGGGGGAGACCCAGTACTTC.

The chain links TRBV2 to TRBJ1-5; a weak D match, TRBD1 (6 bases). This CDR3 is 14 amino acids long. Trimming shortened V by 11 bases and J by 2 bases, and 16 bases separated the two germline ends. Germline CDR1 reads SNHLY; CDR2 reads FYNNEI. The CDR3 spells CAGGPGRGNQPQHF. CDR3 in DNA: TGTGCCGGGGGGCCAGGGAGAGGCAATCAGCCCCAGCATTTT.

CDR3 region: CASSAGRDLGGNTIYF. CDR3 nucleotides: TGTGCCAGCAGCGCCGGACGGGACCTAGGTGGAAACACCATATATTTT. The rearrangement joins TRBV9 to TRBJ1-3; TRBD1 might be the D (5 bases). Trimming removed 3 bases from V and 3 bases from J, with 16 bases in between. Germline CDR1 SGDLS, CDR2 YYNGEE. This CDR3 has 16 residues.

This rearrangement joins TRBV18 to TRBJ2-7; TRBD2 aligns across 9 bases. Per germline, CDR1 KGHSH and CDR2 LQKENI. The length of the CDR3 is 15 residues. The J segment lost 3 bases and the V segment lost 6 bases, leaving 9 bases of the junction unmatched. This CDR3 is CASSRSGGKNYEQYF. DNA for the CDR3: TGTGCCAGCTCTCGCAGCGGGGGGAAGAACTACGAGCAGTACTTC.

This clone has a single count. The chain joins TRBV6-5 to TRBJ2-5, with D perhaps matching TRBD2 (5 bases). The tail of the sequence fits TRBJ2-7 better, so the J call may be wrong. CDR3 length: 15 amino acids. CDR1 MNHEY and CDR2 SVGAGI come from the germline V gene. CDR3 in DNA: TGTGCCAGCAGTCCAAGGACTTACAACTCCTACGAGCAGTACTTC. Its translation is CASSPRTYNSYEQYF.

This chain connects TRBV28 to TRBJ2-5; TRBD2 agrees at 10 bases. The CDR3 spans 17 residues. CDR1 is MDHEN and CDR2 is SYDVKM in the germline V gene. J gave up 7 bases and V 6 bases, and 17 bases lay outside the gene matches. The CDR3 reads CASSPMPATSGVGTQYF. In DNA form, the CDR3 reads TGTGCCAGCAGCCCTATGCCCGCTACTAGCGGGGTTGGGACCCAGTACTTC.

The V call is TRBV27, the J call TRBJ1-6, with 9 positions matching TRBD1. Trimming at V came to 2 bases and at J to 10 bases, leaving 15 bases not matched to a gene. The CDR3 has 18 residues. The germline CDR1 and CDR2 sequences are MNHEY and SMNVEV (reference sequence). The CDR3, as DNA: TGTGCCAGCAGTTTAAGACAGGGGGTAGGCCTTAGGGACTCACCCCTCCACTTT. It encodes CASSLRQGVGLRDSPLHF.

V gene TRBV28 combines with J gene TRBJ2-3, with D uncertain. Between the trimmed V and J ends, which lost 7 bases and 4 bases, there was a span of 9 bases. The germline V gene encodes CDR1 MDHEN and CDR2 SYDVKM. The CDR3 extends over 12 amino acids. CDR3 in amino acids: CASKDWADTQYF. The DNA for the CDR3 is TGTGCCAGCAAAGACTGGGCAGATACGCAGTATTTT.